The clone carrying this T cell receptor beta chain came up a few times. What it recognizes is unknown. The data originate from a study of tumor-infiltrating lymphocytes in primary liver carcinoma. Study in general: Primary liver carcinoma in the patients was surgically resected. Samples produced roughly 3.65 to 8 million productive TCRbeta reads, comparable across tissue types.

The study, taken as a whole, reports: Pairs comparing tumor with adjacent tissue or blood overlapped less than pairs drawn from tumor regions. Tumors reached a significantly greater top-250-clone fraction than blood did (p = 0.039).

A constant-region primer primed TCR beta cDNA synthesis from about 490 ng of total RNA. Slightly modified ARM-PCR served as the procedure for the TCR beta libraries. These libraries came from three rounds of nested multiplex PCR. TCRdb itself ran the multiplex PCR reads through MiXCR, one entry per CDR3 protein. The sample comprises fewer than 350,000 distinct CDR3 sequences, 60% to 80% of which are singletons, and about 8.4% rests with the top ten. Blood RNA originated from unsorted whole blood, with germline DNA additionally extracted. Sequencing was done on a sample of peripheral blood. This TCR was recovered from a man aged 40-50 years with primary liver carcinoma and hepatitis B virus infection.

CDR3 coding DNA: TGTGCCAGCAGCTCCAAGGGGCGGGGTTCGGGGAACACTGAAGCTTTCTTT. Translated, it gives CASSSKGRGSGNTEAFF. The gene calls are TRBV5-6 and TRBJ1-1, with D possibly TRBD1 on 5 matching bases. Trimming shortened V by 3 bases and J by 1 base, and 19 bases separated the two germline ends. The CDR3 totals 17 residues. Looked up from germline, CDR1 is SGHDT and CDR2 is YYEEEE.